This section outlines one TCR beta chain sequence together with its context. Its matching antigen is unknown. This specimen belongs to a study of human T cells and chemical hapten exposure. About the research overall: Upper-back patch tests with 0.01% DPC were read at 6 days.

General study results and limits: Among TCRs, those above 1 in 1000 frequency were unaffected by DPC sensitization.

This CDR3 has 15 amino acids. The V gene's germline CDR1 is MNHEY and CDR2 SMNVEV (reference sequence). J lost 10 bases, V lost 0 bases, and 7 bases had no gene match. MiXCR, run by TCRdb on the RACE reads, gives a single entry per CDR3 protein. The sample comprises fewer than 400,000 distinct CDR3 sequences, around 6.9% of which are singletons, and around 8.2% rests with the top ten. Time point in this sample: patch test 1, 2 weeks after DPC sensitization. Described treatment: therapeutic diphenylcyclopropenone sensitization with weekly scalp DPC. This TCR came from a woman aged 18-35 years with alopecia areata. Some clones in this sample may be carry-over from other donors' samples. This material consisted of whole blood, taken in connection with sensitization to the hapten diphenylcyclopropenone (DPC). The genes are TRBV27 and TRBJ1-4; 8 bases map to TRBD1. CDR3 protein: CASSLSGTGLGKLFF. Here the CDR3 DNA reads TGTGCCAGCAGTTTATCGGGGACAGGATTGGGAAAACTGTTTTTT.